Shown below are 7 T cell receptor beta chains from a single sample sequenced in a study of T cell changes during pregnancy in multiple sclerosis. Using immunoSEQ multiplex PCR, the repertoire was profiled, and TCRdb retains in-frame clones only, with some absent. The sample includes tens of thousands of clones, 92% of them seen just once. Sequencing was performed on peripheral blood, taken in the third trimester of pregnancy. The receptors here all came from a female donor in good health, enrolled as a control in a pregnancy study.

The genes are TRBV7-3 and TRBJ2-1; 7 nucleotides align to TRBD2. The CDR3 loop spans 15 amino acids. Germline loops: CDR1 SGHTA, CDR2 FQGTGA. V lost 3 bases and J lost 0; bases outside the gene matches: 2. The CDR3 region has the DNA TGTGCCAGCAGCTTCGCTAGCGGCTCCTACAATGAGCAGTTCTTC. This gives the protein CASSFASGSYNEQFF.

This chain uses TRBV6-4 with TRBJ2-2, with TRBD2 identical over 11 bases. This CDR3 has 15 residues. CDR1 is MRHNA and CDR2 is SNTAGT in the germline V gene. The J segment lost 4 bases and the V segment lost 6 bases, leaving 4 bases of the junction unmatched. The CDR3 loop is CASRTSGSGTGELFF. The CDR3 bases are TGTGCCAGCAGAACTAGCGGGAGTGGCACCGGGGAGCTGTTTTTT.

CDR3 coding DNA: TGTGCCAGCAGTAGGGGCCTCTCTAACTATGGCTACACCTTC. This sequence encodes CASSRGLSNYGYTF. The chain employs TRBV27 and TRBJ1-2; TRBD1 might be the D (5 bases). V lost 5 bases and J 0 bases, leaving 10 bases between the germline ends. The CDR3 has 14 amino acids. The germline gives CDR1 MNHEY, CDR2 SMNVEV (reference sequence).

The J gene is TRBJ1-4, the V gene TRBV6-5; D possibly corresponds to TRBD1 (5 bases). The CDR3 has 14 residues. Germline CDR1 and CDR2: MNHEY and SVGAGI. The V end lost 8 bases, the J end lost 4 bases, and 14 bases lay between the germline ends. CDR3 sequence reads: CASGERGGNEKLFF. DNA for the CDR3: TGTGCCAGCGGAGAGCGGGGGGGTAATGAAAAACTGTTTTTT.

In DNA form, the CDR3 reads TGTGCCAGCAGACAACCGGGACAGGGGTACAATGAGCAGTTCTTC. Translating gives CASRQPGQGYNEQFF. The chain recombines TRBV7-2 with TRBJ2-1, with 10 bases identical to TRBD1. With 6 bases clipped from V and 4 bases from J, the junction kept 6 bases outside the gene matches. The CDR3 has 15 residues. Germline CDR1 and CDR2: SGHTA and FQGNSA.

The CDR3 reads CASSLDRDRGQETQYF. The CDR3 nucleotides read TGTGCCAGCAGTTTAGACCGGGACAGGGGTCAAGAGACCCAGTACTTC. This chain connects TRBV28 to TRBJ2-5; 10 bases are shared with TRBD1. The CDR3 spans 16 residues. Trimming took 2 bases from V and 2 from J; bases not matched to a gene: 5. Germline V gives CDR1 MDHEN, CDR2 SYDVKM.

The chain joins TRBV27 to TRBJ1-2, with 7 bases fitting TRBD1. J was trimmed by 6 bases and V by 2 bases; bases with no gene match: 6. This CDR3 spans 14 amino acids. CDR1 MNHEY and CDR2 SMNVEV come from the germline V gene (reference sequence). CDR3: CASSLVGQRNGYTF. CDR3 nucleotide sequence: TGTGCCAGCAGTTTAGTGGGACAGAGGAATGGCTACACCTTC.